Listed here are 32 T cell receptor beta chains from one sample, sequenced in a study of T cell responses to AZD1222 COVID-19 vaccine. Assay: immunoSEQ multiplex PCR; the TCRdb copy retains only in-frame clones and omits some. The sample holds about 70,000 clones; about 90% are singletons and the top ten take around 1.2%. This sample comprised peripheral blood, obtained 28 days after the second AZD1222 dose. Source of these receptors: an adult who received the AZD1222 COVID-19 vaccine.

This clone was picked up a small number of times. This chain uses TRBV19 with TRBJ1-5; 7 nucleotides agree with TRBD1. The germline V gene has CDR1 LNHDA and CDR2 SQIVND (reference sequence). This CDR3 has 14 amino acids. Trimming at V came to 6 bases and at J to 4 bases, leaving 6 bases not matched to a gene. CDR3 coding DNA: TGTGCCAGTAGCCTGAGGGACAGTAATCAGCCCCAGCATTTT. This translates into CASSLRDSNQPQHF. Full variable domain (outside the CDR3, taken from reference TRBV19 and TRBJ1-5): DGGITQSPKYLFRKEGQNVTLSCEQNLNHDAMYWYRQDPGQGLRLIYYSQIVNDFQKGDIAEGYSVSREKKESFPLTVTSAQKNPTAFYLCASSLRDSNQPQHFGDGTRLSIL.

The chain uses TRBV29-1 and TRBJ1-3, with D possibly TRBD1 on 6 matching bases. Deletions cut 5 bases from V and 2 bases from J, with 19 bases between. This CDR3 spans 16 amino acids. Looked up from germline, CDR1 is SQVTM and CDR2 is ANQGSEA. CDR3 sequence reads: CSVYHPTGPTGNTIYF. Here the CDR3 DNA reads TGCAGCGTTTATCACCCTACAGGGCCTACTGGAAACACCATATATTTT.

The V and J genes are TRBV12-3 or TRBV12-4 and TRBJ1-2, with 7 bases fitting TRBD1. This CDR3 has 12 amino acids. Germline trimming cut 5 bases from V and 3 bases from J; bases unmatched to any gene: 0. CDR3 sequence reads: CASSGTDYGYTF. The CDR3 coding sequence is TGTGCCAGCAGTGGGACAGACTATGGCTACACCTTC.

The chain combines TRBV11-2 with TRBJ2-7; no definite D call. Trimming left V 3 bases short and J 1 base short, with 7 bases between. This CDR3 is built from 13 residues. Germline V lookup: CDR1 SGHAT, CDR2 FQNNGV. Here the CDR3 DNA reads TGTGCCAGCAGCTTCAAGAATTCCTACGAGCAGTACTTC. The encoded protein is CASSFKNSYEQYF.

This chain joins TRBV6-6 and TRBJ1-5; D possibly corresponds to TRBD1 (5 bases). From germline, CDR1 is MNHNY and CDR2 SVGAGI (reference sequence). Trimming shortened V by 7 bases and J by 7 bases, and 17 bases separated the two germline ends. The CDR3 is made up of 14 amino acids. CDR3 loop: CASTMSGAGQPQHF. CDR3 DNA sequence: TGTGCCAGCACTATGTCCGGGGCGGGACAGCCCCAGCATTTT.

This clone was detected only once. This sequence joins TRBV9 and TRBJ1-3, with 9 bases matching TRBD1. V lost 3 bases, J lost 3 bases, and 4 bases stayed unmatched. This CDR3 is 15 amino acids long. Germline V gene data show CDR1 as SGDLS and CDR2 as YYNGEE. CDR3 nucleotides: TGTGCCAGCAGCGATGGGACAGGGAGTGGAAACACCATATATTTT. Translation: CASSDGTGSGNTIYF.

CDR3 nucleotide sequence: TGTGCCAGCAGTTACTCGAGCGGCAGGGGGTACACTGAAGCTTTCTTT. The encoded protein is CASSYSSGRGYTEAFF. V is TRBV6-6 and J is TRBJ1-1; 7 bases fit TRBD1. The CDR3 spans 16 residues. Germline V gene data show CDR1 as MNHNY and CDR2 as SVGAGI (reference sequence). V shed 0 bases and J 3 bases; nucleotides not matched to a gene: 7.

CDR3 bases: TGTGCCAGCTCACCATTGGCTGACTCTGGAAACACCATATATTTT. As protein: CASSPLADSGNTIYF. The chain carries TRBV18 and TRBJ1-3, with D unresolved. Germline V lookup: CDR1 KGHSH, CDR2 LQKENI. V was cut by 2 bases and J by 0 bases, with 8 bases left in between. This CDR3 spans 15 amino acids.

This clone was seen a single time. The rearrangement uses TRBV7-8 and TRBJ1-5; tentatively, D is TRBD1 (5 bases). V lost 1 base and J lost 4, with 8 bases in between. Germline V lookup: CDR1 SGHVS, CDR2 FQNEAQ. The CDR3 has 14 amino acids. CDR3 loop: CASSLVQANQPQHF. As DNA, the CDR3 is TGTGCCAGCAGCTTAGTACAGGCGAATCAGCCCCAGCATTTT.

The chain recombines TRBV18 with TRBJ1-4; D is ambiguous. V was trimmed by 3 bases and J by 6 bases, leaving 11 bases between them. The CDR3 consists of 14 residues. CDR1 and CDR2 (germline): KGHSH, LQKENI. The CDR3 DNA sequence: TGTGCCAGCTCACCGAGTAAGGCATATGAAAAACTGTTTTTT. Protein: CASSPSKAYEKLFF.

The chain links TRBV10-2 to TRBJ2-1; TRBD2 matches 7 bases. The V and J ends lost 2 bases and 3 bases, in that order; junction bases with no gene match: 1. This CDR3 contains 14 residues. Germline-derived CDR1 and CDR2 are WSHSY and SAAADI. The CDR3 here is CASSEGTNYNEQFF. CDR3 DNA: TGCGCCAGCAGTGAGGGGACTAACTACAATGAGCAGTTCTTC.

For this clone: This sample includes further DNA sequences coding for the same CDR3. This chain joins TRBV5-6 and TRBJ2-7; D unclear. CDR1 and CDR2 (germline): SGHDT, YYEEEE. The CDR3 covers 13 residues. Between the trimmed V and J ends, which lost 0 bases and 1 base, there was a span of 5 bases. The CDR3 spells CASSLGQSYEQYF. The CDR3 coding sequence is TGTGCCAGCAGCTTGGGGCAGTCCTACGAGCAGTACTTC.

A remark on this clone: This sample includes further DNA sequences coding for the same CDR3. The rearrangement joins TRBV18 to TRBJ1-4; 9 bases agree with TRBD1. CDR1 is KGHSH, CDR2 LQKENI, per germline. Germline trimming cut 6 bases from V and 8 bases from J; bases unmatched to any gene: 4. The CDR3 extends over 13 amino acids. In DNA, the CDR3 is TGTGCCAGCTCCCCTGGACAGGGGGAAAAACTGTTTTTT. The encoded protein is CASSPGQGEKLFF.

The chain's CDR3 is CASSHPGREGPKTYNEQFF. The CDR3 DNA is TGCGCCAGCAGCCACCCTGGTCGGGAGGGCCCAAAAACCTACAATGAGCAGTTCTTC. The chain is built from TRBV5-1 and TRBJ2-1, with 8 nucleotides matching TRBD2. The CDR3 runs to 19 residues. The J segment lost 2 bases and the V segment lost 4 bases, leaving 17 bases of the junction unmatched. The germline V gene encodes CDR1 SGHRS and CDR2 YFSETQ.

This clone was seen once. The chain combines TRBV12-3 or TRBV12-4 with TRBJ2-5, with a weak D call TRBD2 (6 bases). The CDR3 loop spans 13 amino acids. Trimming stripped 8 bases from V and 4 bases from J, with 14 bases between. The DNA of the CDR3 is TGTGCCAGCCTTCAAGCGGGCCTAGAGACCCAGTACTTC. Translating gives CASLQAGLETQYF.

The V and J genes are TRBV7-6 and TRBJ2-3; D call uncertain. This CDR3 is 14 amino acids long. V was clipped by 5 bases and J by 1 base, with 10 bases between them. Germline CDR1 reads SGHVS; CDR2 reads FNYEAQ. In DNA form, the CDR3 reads TGTGCCAGCAGCGCAGAGGCGGGCACAGATACGCAGTATTTT. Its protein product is CASSAEAGTDTQYF.

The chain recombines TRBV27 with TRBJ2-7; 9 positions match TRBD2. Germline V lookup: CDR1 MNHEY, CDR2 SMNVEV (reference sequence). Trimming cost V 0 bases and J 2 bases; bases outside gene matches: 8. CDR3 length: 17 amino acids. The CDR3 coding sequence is TGTGCCAGCAGTTTATCGTCTCCTAGCGGGGTAACCTACGAGCAGTACTTC. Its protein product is CASSLSSPSGVTYEQYF.

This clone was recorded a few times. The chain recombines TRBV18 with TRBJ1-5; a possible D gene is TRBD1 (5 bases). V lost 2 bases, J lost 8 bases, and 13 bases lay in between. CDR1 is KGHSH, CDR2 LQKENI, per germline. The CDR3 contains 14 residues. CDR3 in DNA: TGTGCCAGCTCACCAGGGGCTTGGAACGAGCCCCAGCATTTT. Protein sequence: CASSPGAWNEPQHF. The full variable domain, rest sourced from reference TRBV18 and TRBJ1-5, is NAGVMQNPRHLVRRRGQEARLRCSPMKGHSHVYWYRQLPEEGLKFMVYLQKENIIDESGMPKERFSAEFPKEGPSILRIQQVVRGDSAAYFCASSPGAWNEPQHFGDGTRLSIL.

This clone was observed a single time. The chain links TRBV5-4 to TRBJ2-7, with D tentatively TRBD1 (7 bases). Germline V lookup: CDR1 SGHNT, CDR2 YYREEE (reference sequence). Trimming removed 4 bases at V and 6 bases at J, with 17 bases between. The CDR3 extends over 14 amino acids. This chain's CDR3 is CASSGPYQGGEQYF. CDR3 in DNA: TGTGCCAGCAGCGGCCCGTACCAGGGGGGCGAGCAGTACTTC.

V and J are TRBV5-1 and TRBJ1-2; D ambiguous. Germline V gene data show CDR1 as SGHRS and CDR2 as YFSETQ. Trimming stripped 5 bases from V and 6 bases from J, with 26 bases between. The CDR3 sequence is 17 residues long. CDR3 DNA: TGCGCCAGCAGGCTTGAGGGAAGCATCTCCTCTCTCAATGGCTACACCTTC. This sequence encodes CASRLEGSISSLNGYTF. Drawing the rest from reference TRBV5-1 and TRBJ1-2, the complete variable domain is KAGVTQTPRYLIKTRGQQVTLSCSPISGHRSVSWYQQTPGQGLQFLFEYFSETQRNKGNFPGRFSGRQFSNSRSEMNVSTLELGDSALYLCASRLEGSISSLNGYTFGSGTRLTVV.

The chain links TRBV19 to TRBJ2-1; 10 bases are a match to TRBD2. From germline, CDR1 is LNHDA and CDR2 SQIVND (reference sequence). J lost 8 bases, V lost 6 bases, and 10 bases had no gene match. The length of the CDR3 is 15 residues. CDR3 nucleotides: TGTGCCAGTAGGCAGATGGTAGCGGGAGGCGATGAGCAGTTCTTC. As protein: CASRQMVAGGDEQFF.

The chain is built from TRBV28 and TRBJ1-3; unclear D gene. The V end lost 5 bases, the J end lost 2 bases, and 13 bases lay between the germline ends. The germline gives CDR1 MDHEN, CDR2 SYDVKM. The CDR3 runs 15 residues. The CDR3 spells CASSTPEMAGNTIYF. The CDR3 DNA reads TGTGCCAGCAGTACCCCAGAAATGGCTGGAAACACCATATATTTT.

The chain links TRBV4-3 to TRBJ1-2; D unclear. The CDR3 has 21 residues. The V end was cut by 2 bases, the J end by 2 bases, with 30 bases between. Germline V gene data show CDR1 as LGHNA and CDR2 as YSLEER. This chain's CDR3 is CASSQRRERWHLILWNYGYTF. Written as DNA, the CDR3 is TGCGCCAGCAGCCAAAGAAGAGAAAGATGGCATTTGATATTGTGGAACTATGGCTACACCTTC.

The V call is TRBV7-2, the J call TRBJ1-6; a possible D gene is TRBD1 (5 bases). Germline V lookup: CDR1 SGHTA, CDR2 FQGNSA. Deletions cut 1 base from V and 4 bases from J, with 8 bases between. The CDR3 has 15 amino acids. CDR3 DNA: TGTGCCAGCAGCTTAGGAGGGGTGTATAATTCACCCCTCCACTTT. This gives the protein CASSLGGVYNSPLHF.

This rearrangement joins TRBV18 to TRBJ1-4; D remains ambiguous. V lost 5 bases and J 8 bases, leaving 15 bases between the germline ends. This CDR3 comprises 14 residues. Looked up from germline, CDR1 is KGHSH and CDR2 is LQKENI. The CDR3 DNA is TGTGCCAGCTCAGCTCCCGGGCCTTGGGAAAAACTGTTTTTT. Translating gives CASSAPGPWEKLFF.

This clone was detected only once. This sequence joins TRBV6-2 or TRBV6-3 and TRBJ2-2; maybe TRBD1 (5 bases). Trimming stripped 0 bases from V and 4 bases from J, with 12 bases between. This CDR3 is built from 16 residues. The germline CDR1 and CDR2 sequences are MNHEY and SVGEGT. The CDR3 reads CASSYSLGAVTGELFF. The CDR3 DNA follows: TGTGCCAGCAGTTACTCGCTAGGGGCGGTCACCGGGGAGCTGTTTTTT.

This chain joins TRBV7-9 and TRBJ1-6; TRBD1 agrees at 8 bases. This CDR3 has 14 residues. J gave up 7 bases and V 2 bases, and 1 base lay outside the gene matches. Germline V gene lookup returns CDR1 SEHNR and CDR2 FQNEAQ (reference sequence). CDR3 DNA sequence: TGTGCCAGCAGCTTATCAGGGGGCAATTCACCCCTCCACTTT. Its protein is CASSLSGGNSPLHF.

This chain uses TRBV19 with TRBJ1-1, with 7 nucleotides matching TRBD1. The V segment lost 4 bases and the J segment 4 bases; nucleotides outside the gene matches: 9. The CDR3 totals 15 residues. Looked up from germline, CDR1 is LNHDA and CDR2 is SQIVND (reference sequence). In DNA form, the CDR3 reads TGTGCCAGTAGTACACGACAGGGTTTACCCACTGAAGCTTTCTTT. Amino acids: CASSTRQGLPTEAFF.

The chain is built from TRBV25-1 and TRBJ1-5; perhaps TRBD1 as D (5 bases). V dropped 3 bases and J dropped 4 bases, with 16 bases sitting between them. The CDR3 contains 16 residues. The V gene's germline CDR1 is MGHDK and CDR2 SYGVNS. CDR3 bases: TGTGCCAGCAGTGATTCCAGCAGGGAGCGGAATCAGCCCCAGCATTTT. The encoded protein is CASSDSSRERNQPQHF.

This CDR3 reads CASSLTGGRFYEQYF. DNA for the CDR3: TGTGCCAGCAGCCTGACGGGGGGGAGGTTTTACGAGCAGTACTTC. The chain joins TRBV5-4 to TRBJ2-7; TRBD2 matches at 8 bases. Germline values: CDR1 SGHNT, CDR2 YYREEE (reference sequence). The CDR3 contains 15 residues. Trimming at V came to 4 bases and at J to 4 bases, leaving 10 bases not matched to a gene.

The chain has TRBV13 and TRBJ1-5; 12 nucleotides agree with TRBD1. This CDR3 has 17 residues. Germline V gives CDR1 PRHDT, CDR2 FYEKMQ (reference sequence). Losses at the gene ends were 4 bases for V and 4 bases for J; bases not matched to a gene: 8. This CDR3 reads CASSSGTGGVGNQPQHF. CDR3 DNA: TGTGCCAGCAGCTCCGGGACAGGGGGCGTGGGGAATCAGCCCCAGCATTTT.

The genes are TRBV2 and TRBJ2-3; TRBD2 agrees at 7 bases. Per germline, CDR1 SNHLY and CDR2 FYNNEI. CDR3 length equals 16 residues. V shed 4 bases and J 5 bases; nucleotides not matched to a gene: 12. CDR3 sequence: CASSGGAGRSGDTQYF. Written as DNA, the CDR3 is TGTGCCAGCAGTGGGGGCGCCGGGAGGTCCGGAGATACGCAGTATTTT.